These 10 T cell receptor beta chains originate from one sample sequenced in a study of cytomegalovirus exposure and HLA in healthy donors. The PCR had 60 Vbeta and 13 Jbeta primers. The protocol was immunoSEQ multiplex PCR, while the TCRdb copy is restricted to in-frame clones and leaves out a portion. In the table there are about 120,000 clones, around 80% of which are singletons. Sequenced input: PBMCs. Receptors were obtained from a woman aged 40 to 50 in good health and CMV-seropositive.

The chain has TRBV10-3 and TRBJ2-5; 8 bases map to TRBD1. CDR3 length: 15 residues. The germline V gene encodes CDR1 ENHRY and CDR2 SYGVKD. With 10 bases clipped from V and 0 bases from J, the junction kept 10 bases outside the gene matches. In nucleotides, the CDR3 is TGTGCCACCAGAGACGGACAGGGATACCAAGAGACCCAGTACTTC. It yields the protein CATRDGQGYQETQYF.

V is TRBV25-1 and J is TRBJ1-2; TRBD1 is a possible D gene (6 bases). CDR1 and CDR2 from the germline V gene are MGHDK and SYGVNS. This CDR3 region has 14 residues. Trimming took 5 bases from V and 7 from J, leaving 17 bases between them. This CDR3 reads CASSPGQRAGGYTF. CDR3 bases: TGTGCCAGCAGTCCGGGACAAAGGGCCGGTGGCTACACCTTC.

V gene TRBV29-1 combines with J gene TRBJ2-3; 7 nucleotides match TRBD1. CDR3 length: 13 residues. Germline CDR1 and CDR2: SQVTM and ANQGSEA. Germline trimming cut 7 bases from V and 7 bases from J; bases unmatched to any gene: 11. In DNA form, the CDR3 reads TGCAGCGCGACAGGGTCCTGGGGGTATACGCAGTATTTT. This gives the protein CSATGSWGYTQYF.

The chain has TRBV5-6 and TRBJ2-1; perhaps TRBD2 as D (5 bases). This CDR3 is built from 15 residues. Germline V gives CDR1 SGHDT, CDR2 YYEEEE. V was shortened by 0 bases and J by 5 bases, with 12 bases between the two germline ends. CDR3 sequence: CASSLVSGGHNEQFF. The CDR3 DNA follows: TGTGCCAGCAGCTTGGTGAGCGGAGGTCACAATGAGCAGTTCTTC. Full variable domain (outside the CDR3, taken from reference TRBV5-6 and TRBJ2-1): DAGVTQSPTHLIKTRGQQVTLRCSPKSGHDTVSWYQQALGQGPQFIFQYYEEEERQRGNFPDRFSGHQFPNYSSELNVNALLLGDSALYLCASSLVSGGHNEQFFGPGTRLTVL.

The chain recombines TRBV19 with TRBJ2-1; 10 bases agree with TRBD2. This CDR3 region has 15 residues. The ends lost 4 bases at V and 1 base at J; junction bases unmatched: 1. CDR1 and CDR2 from the germline V gene are LNHDA and SQIVND (reference sequence). CDR3 residues: CASSTSGSSYNEQFF. The DNA for the CDR3 is TGTGCCAGTAGTACTAGCGGGAGTTCCTACAATGAGCAGTTCTTC.

The rearrangement joins TRBV5-4 to TRBJ2-1, with a possible D match to TRBD1 (5 bases). Germline CDR1 SGHNT, CDR2 YYREEE (reference sequence). The CDR3 is 15 amino acids. V was clipped by 1 base and J by 5 bases, with 13 bases between them. CDR3 bases: TGTGCCAGCAGCTTGAGTAGGGAAGGGGACAATGAGCAGTTCTTC. It translates to CASSLSREGDNEQFF.

The chain combines TRBV4-1 with TRBJ1-1; 10 nucleotides agree with TRBD1. Trimming removed 4 bases from V and 1 base from J; junction bases left unmatched: 9. CDR3 size: 17 residues. The germline CDR1 and CDR2 sequences are MGHRA and YSYEKL. The DNA of the CDR3 is TGCGCCAGCAGCCTAGACAGGGGGCGAGTCGGGAACACTGAAGCTTTCTTT. Encoded protein: CASSLDRGRVGNTEAFF.

V is TRBV6-1 and J is TRBJ1-2, with 7 bases that match TRBD1. Trimming at V came to 2 bases and at J to 6 bases, leaving 9 bases not matched to a gene. CDR3 length equals 15 residues. The V gene's germline CDR1 is MNHNS and CDR2 SASEGT. The CDR3 region is CASSERSNRGHGYTF. The CDR3 region has the DNA TGTGCCAGCAGTGAAAGGTCCAACAGGGGCCATGGCTACACCTTC.

The rearrangement joins TRBV27 to TRBJ1-2; possibly TRBD1 for D (5 bases). Trimming left V 0 bases short and J 7 bases short, with 15 bases between. The germline V gene has CDR1 MNHEY and CDR2 SMNVEV (reference sequence). The CDR3 is 15 amino acids. CDR3 in DNA: TGTGCCAGCAGTTTATCAGAGACAGCGGGATCTGGCTACACCTTC. It specifies CASSLSETAGSGYTF.

J is TRBJ2-3 and V is TRBV10-2; 8 bases agree with TRBD2. Losses at the gene ends were 6 bases for V and 4 bases for J; bases not matched to a gene: 3. Germline V gene lookup returns CDR1 WSHSY and CDR2 SAAADI. The CDR3 contains 13 residues. The CDR3 DNA is TGCGCCAGCAGAGGGACTAGGGCAGATACGCAGTATTTT. Amino acid sequence: CASRGTRADTQYF.